This T cell receptor (beta chain) derives from a study of a mutant IDH1 vaccine in newly diagnosed glioma. The study's findings and limits: The occurrence of vaccine-induced immune responses was seen in approximately 92% of patients.

The CDR3 spans 15 residues. Germline assignment: CDR1 MGHRA and CDR2 YSYEKL. V shed 6 bases and J shed 5 bases, with 16 bases lying between them. Time point reported: week 11, during vaccination. All doses held 300 ug of mutant IDH1 20-mer peptide, with topical imiquimod. TCRdb's table, derived via immunoSEQ multiplex PCR, lists solely in-frame clones and lacks some. The sample comprises about 36,000 clones, about four fifths of which are singletons, and around 15% rests with the top ten. Comments on this clone: The antigen is undetermined.

The chain uses TRBV4-1 and TRBJ2-2; either TRBD1 or TRBD2 may fit D (5 bases each). The specimen was peripheral blood mononuclear cells (PBMCs), collected from a glioma patient whose treatment included an IDH1 peptide vaccine. The sequence derives from a woman younger than 45 with glioma. Some clones in this sample may be carry-over from other donors' samples. CDR3 coding DNA: TGCGCCAGCAGGCCTATAGCTGGGGGAACCGGGGAGCTGTTTTTT. Protein product: CASRPIAGGTGELFF.